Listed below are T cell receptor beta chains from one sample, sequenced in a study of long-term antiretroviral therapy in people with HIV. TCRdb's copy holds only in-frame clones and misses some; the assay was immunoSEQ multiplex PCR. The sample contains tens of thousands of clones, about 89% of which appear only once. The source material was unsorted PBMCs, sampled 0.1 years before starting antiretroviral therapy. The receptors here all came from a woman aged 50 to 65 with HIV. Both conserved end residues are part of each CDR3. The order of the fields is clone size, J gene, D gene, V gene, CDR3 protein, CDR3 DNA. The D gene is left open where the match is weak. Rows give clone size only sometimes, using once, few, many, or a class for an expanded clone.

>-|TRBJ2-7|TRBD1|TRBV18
CASSPGQGTYEQYF
TGTGCCAGCTCACCCGGACAGGGAACCTACGAGCAGTACTTC
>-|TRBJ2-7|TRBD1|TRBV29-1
CSVGFRDRAYEQYF
TGCAGCGTTGGGTTCCGGGACAGGGCCTACGAGCAGTACTTC
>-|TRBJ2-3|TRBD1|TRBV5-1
CASSLAGTGGDTQYF
TGCGCCAGCAGCTTGGCGGGGACAGGGGGGGATACGCAGTATTTT
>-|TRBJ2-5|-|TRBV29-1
CSVTTGGETQYF
TGCAGCGTTACAACAGGAGGGGAGACCCAGTACTTC
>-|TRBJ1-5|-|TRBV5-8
CASSLEPQHF
TGTGCCAGCAGCTTGGAGCCCCAGCATTTT
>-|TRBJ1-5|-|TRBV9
CASSVKSNQPQHF
TGTGCCAGCAGCGTAAAAAGCAATCAGCCCCAGCATTTT
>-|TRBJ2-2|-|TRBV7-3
CASSLVDTGELFF
TGTGCCAGCAGCTTAGTGGATACCGGGGAGCTGTTTTTT
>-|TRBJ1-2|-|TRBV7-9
CASSMPTVYGYTF
TGTGCCAGCAGCATGCCGACAGTCTATGGCTACACCTTC
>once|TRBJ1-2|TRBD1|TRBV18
CASSLGQGLSYGYTF
TGTGCCAGCTCATTGGGACAGGGCCTGAGCTATGGCTACACCTTC
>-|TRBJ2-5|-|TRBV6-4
CASSDDELGSGDQETQYF
TGTGCCAGCAGTGACGATGAACTTGGGTCCGGGGATCAAGAGACCCAGTACTTC
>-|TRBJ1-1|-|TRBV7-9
CASSLGGHLAFF
TGTGCCAGCAGCTTAGGGGGCCACCTTGCTTTCTTT
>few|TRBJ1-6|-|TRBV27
CASSFLFETGHNSPLHF
TGTGCCAGCAGTTTCCTCTTTGAGACAGGCCATAATTCACCCCTCCACTTT
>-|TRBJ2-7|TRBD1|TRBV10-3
CAISEPLTGRNEQYF
TGTGCCATCAGTGAGCCATTGACAGGGCGGAACGAGCAGTACTTC
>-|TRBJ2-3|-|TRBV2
CASSDARLPDTQYF
TGTGCCAGCAGTGATGCCCGACTCCCAGATACGCAGTATTTT
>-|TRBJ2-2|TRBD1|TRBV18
CASSRKGQSNTGELFF
TGTGCCAGCTCACGGAAGGGACAGTCGAACACCGGGGAGCTGTTTTTT
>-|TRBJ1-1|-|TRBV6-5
CASSYSAGFMNTEAFF
TGTGCCAGCAGTTACTCGGCAGGGTTTATGAACACTGAAGCTTTCTTT
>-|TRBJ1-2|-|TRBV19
CASTPTENYGYTF
TGTGCCAGTACCCCGACAGAGAACTATGGCTACACCTTC
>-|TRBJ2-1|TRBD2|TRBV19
CASRAGWNEQFF
TGTGCCAGCAGAGCGGGGTGGAATGAGCAGTTCTTC
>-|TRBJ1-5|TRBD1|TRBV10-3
CAISATGGGNQPQHF
TGTGCCATCAGCGCGACAGGGGGCGGTAATCAGCCCCAGCATTTT
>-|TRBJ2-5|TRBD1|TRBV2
CASSARTGQETQYF
TGTGCCAGCAGTGCACGGACAGGGCAAGAGACCCAGTACTTC
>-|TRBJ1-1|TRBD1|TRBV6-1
CASSPQGAEAFF
TGTGCCAGCAGTCCACAGGGGGCTGAAGCTTTCTTT
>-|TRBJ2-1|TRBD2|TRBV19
CASKGFASGGFYNEQFF
TGTGCCAGTAAGGGGTTTGCTAGCGGGGGCTTCTACAATGAGCAGTTCTTC
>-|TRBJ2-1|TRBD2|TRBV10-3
CAVRYARGGNDNEQFF
TGTGCCGTGAGGTACGCACGGGGGGGCAATGACAATGAGCAGTTCTTC
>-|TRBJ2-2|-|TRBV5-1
CASTYGGPVNTGELFF
TGCGCCAGCACCTATGGGGGACCCGTGAACACCGGGGAGCTGTTTTTT
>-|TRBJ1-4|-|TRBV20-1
CSTIKDEKLFF
TGCAGTACCATCAAGGACGAAAAACTGTTTTTT
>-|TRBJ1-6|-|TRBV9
CASSVEGGLGSPLHF
TGTGCCAGCAGCGTAGAGGGAGGGTTAGGTTCACCCCTCCACTTT
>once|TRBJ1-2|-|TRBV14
CASSPDTFNYGYTF
TGTGCCAGCAGCCCTGACACTTTTAACTATGGCTACACCTTC
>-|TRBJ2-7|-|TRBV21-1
CASSKEHRSYEQYF
TGTGCCAGCAGCAAAGAACACAGGTCCTACGAGCAGTACTTC
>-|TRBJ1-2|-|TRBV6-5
CASSYSGRSDYGYTF
TGTGCCAGCAGTTACTCAGGGAGGTCTGACTATGGCTACACCTTC
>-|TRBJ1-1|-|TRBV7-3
CASSRTVNTEAFF
TGTGCCAGCAGCCGGACGGTGAACACTGAAGCTTTCTTT
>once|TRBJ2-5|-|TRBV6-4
CASSDPSWDWKETQYF
TGTGCCAGCAGTGACCCATCCTGGGACTGGAAAGAGACCCAGTACTTC
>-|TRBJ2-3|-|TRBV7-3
CASSLMGRTDTQYF
TGTGCCAGCAGCTTAATGGGACGCACAGATACGCAGTATTTT
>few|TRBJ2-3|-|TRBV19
CASSIPRGQADTQYF
TGTGCCAGTAGTATTCCTCGGGGGCAGGCAGATACGCAGTATTTT
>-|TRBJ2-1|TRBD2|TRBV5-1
CASSLESSGADNEQFF
TGCGCCAGCAGCTTGGAGTCGAGCGGGGCCGACAATGAGCAGTTCTTC
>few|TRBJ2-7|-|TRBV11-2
CASSSFLGSYEQYF
TGTGCCAGCAGCTCTTTCCTGGGCTCCTACGAGCAGTACTTC
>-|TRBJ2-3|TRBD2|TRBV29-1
CSERRRGGTDTQYF
TGCAGCGAGAGGAGACGGGGGGGCACAGATACGCAGTATTTT
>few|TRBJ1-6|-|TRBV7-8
CASSRQIDNSPLHF
TGTGCCAGCAGCCGACAGATTGATAATTCACCCCTCCACTTT
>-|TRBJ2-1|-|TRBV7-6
CASSLDPPTSGHYNEQFF
TGTGCCAGCAGCTTAGACCCCCCTACGTCCGGACACTACAATGAGCAGTTCTTC
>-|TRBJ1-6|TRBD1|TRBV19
CASSLPGQVDSPLHF
TGTGCCAGTAGTTTACCGGGACAGGTTGACTCACCCCTCCACTTT
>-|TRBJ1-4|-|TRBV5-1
CASSFGAGVANEKLFF
TGCGCCAGCAGCTTTGGGGCAGGGGTGGCTAATGAAAAACTGTTTTTT
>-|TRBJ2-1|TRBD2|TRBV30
CAWELGLAGTEQFF
TGTGCCTGGGAATTGGGACTAGCGGGGACTGAGCAGTTCTTC
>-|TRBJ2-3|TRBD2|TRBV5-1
CASSLRAGELTDTQYF
TGCGCCAGCAGCTTGCGAGCGGGGGAACTCACAGATACGCAGTATTTT
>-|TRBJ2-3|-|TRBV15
CATSPAMGPQDTQYF
TGTGCCACCAGCCCCGCCATGGGGCCCCAGGATACGCAGTATTTT
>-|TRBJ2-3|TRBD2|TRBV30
CAWSTSGGAPGTNF
TGTGCCTGGAGTACTAGCGGGGGGGCCCCAGGGACGAATTTT
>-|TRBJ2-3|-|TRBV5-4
CASSPGIAGDTQYF
TGTGCCAGCAGCCCGGGTATCGCGGGGGATACGCAGTATTTT
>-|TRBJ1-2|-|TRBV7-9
CASSPDGPDTF
TGTGCCAGCAGCCCGGACGGGCCAGACACCTTC
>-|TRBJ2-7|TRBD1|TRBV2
CASRETGGPYEQYF
TGTGCCAGCAGGGAGACAGGGGGGCCCTACGAGCAGTACTTC
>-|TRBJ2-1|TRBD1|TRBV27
CASSPSRDRNEQFF
TGTGCCAGCAGTCCAAGCCGGGACAGGAATGAGCAGTTCTTC
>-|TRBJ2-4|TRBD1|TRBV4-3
CASSPQETGKGIQYF
TGCGCCAGCAGCCCCCAGGAGACAGGGAAGGGCATTCAGTACTTC
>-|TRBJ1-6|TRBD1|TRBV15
CATSRDPLRDRLLRPLHF
TGTGCCACCAGCAGAGATCCTCTCCGGGACAGACTTCTTCGGCCCCTCCACTTT
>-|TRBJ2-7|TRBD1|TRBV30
CAWSQGQDREQYF
TGTGCCTGGAGCCAAGGACAGGACCGGGAGCAGTACTTC
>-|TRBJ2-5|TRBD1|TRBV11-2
CASSSRGQIQETQYF
TGTGCCAGCAGCTCAAGGGGGCAAATTCAAGAGACCCAGTACTTC
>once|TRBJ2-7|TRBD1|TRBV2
CASSEPGQAYEQYF
TGTGCCAGCAGTGAACCGGGACAGGCGTACGAGCAGTACTTC